The 30 T cell receptor beta chains below were found in one sample sequenced in a study of T cell responses to AZD1222 COVID-19 vaccine. Measured with immunoSEQ multiplex PCR; TCRdb has only the in-frame clones, and not every one. The data contain roughly 36,000 clones, roughly nine tenths of them seen just once; the ten biggest clones take up roughly 7%. The specimen comprised peripheral blood, sampled on day 0 of AZD1222 vaccination. These receptors originate from an adult in good health.

In its sample, this clone was seen a few times. This chain connects TRBV6-4 to TRBJ2-7; perhaps TRBD2 as D (5 bases). The V gene's germline CDR1 is MRHNA and CDR2 SNTAGT. Between the trimmed V and J ends, which lost 4 bases and 2 bases, there was a span of 15 bases. CDR3 length: 15 amino acids. CDR3 amino acids: CASSGGAPITYEQYF. CDR3 DNA: TGTGCCAGCAGTGGGGGAGCCCCGATAACCTACGAGCAGTACTTC.

This clone was seen a single time. This rearrangement joins TRBV25-1 to TRBJ2-2; no reliable D call. CDR1 is MGHDK and CDR2 is SYGVNS in the germline V gene. The CDR3 is made up of 14 amino acids. V was cut by 8 bases and J by 0 bases, with 10 bases left in between. The CDR3 bases are TGTGCCAGCGGTCTGGATGCGAACACCGGGGAGCTGTTTTTT. Its protein product is CASGLDANTGELFF.

V usage is TRBV14 and J usage is TRBJ2-5; possibly TRBD1 for D (6 bases). The CDR3 has 13 amino acids. Trimming took 4 bases from V and 5 from J, leaving 11 bases between them. Germline CDR1 and CDR2: SGHDN and FVKESK. The CDR3 region is CASSPGEWETQYF. Here the CDR3 DNA reads TGTGCCAGCAGCCCAGGGGAGTGGGAGACCCAGTACTTC.

This chain links TRBV18 with TRBJ2-5; D not resolved. The CDR3 runs 16 residues. Germline values: CDR1 KGHSH, CDR2 LQKENI. The V and J ends lost 6 bases and 3 bases respectively, with 20 bases between them. The CDR3, as DNA: TGTGCCAGCTCCTCAGGCGGCCCCGGAGCTAAAGAGACCCAGTACTTC. Amino acid sequence: CASSSGGPGAKETQYF.

In this sample, this clone turned up once. The chain has TRBV6-2 or TRBV6-3 and TRBJ1-5; D gene uncertain. V was shortened by 4 bases and J by 7 bases, with 11 bases between the two germline ends. The CDR3 extends over 13 amino acids. Germline V gene data show CDR1 as MNHEY and CDR2 as SVGEGT. Here the CDR3 DNA reads TGTGCCAGCAGTTTCCGATTATCGCAGCCCCAGCATTTT. The encoded protein is CASSFRLSQPQHF.

This clone showed up just once. V gene TRBV4-2 combines with J gene TRBJ1-2; 10 bases fit TRBD1. In germline, CDR1 is LGHNA, CDR2 YNFKEQ. V shed 0 bases, J shed 6 bases, and the junction held 10 bases outside the gene matches. The CDR3 has 17 residues. The DNA of the CDR3 is TGTGCCAGCAGCCAAGACGATCCGGGACAGGGGATTGATGGCTACACCTTC. Translation gives CASSQDDPGQGIDGYTF.

The CDR3 nucleotides read TGTGCCAGCAGTTGGGTGATGGATTCACCCCTCCACTTT. Protein: CASSWVMDSPLHF. V gene TRBV12-3 or TRBV12-4 combines with J gene TRBJ1-6; D is unclear. The CDR3 is 13 residues long. Trimming pared 4 bases from V and 8 bases from J, leaving 9 bases between.

The V gene is TRBV14, the J gene TRBJ2-7; 8 bases align to TRBD1. This CDR3 is 14 amino acids long. Trimming at V came to 4 bases and at J to 0 bases, leaving 2 bases not matched to a gene. The V gene's germline CDR1 is SGHDN and CDR2 FVKESK. CDR3 sequence reads: CASSPDRVSYEQYF. The CDR3 DNA sequence: TGTGCCAGCAGCCCGGACAGGGTCTCCTACGAGCAGTACTTC. The full variable domain, completed using reference TRBV14 and TRBJ2-7, is EAGVTQFPSHSVIEKGQTVTLRCDPISGHDNLYWYRRVMGKEIKFLLHFVKESKQDESGMPNNRFLAERTGGTYSTLKVQPAELEDSGVYFCASSPDRVSYEQYFGPGTRLTVT.

The CDR3: CASSLDEGRGPDTQYF. The CDR3 DNA sequence: TGTGCCAGCAGCTTAGATGAGGGAAGGGGCCCAGATACGCAGTATTTT. V gene TRBV13 combines with J gene TRBJ2-3; tentatively, D is TRBD1 or TRBD2 (5 bases each). Trimming stripped 1 base from V and 4 bases from J, with 15 bases between. CDR1 and CDR2 (germline): PRHDT, FYEKMQ (reference sequence). This CDR3 has 16 amino acids.

The rearrangement uses TRBV29-1 and TRBJ1-1, with 7 bases lining up with TRBD1. V lost 5 bases to trimming and J lost 0 bases; unmatched junction nucleotides: 3. There are 13 residues in the CDR3. In germline, CDR1 is SQVTM, CDR2 ANQGSEA. The CDR3 DNA is TGCAGCGTTTCCGGGACAGTGAACACTGAAGCTTTCTTT. It codes for CSVSGTVNTEAFF.

This rearrangement joins TRBV13 to TRBJ2-1; no reliable D call. CDR1 PRHDT and CDR2 FYEKMQ come from the germline V gene (reference sequence). V was trimmed by 9 bases and J by 8 bases, leaving 11 bases between them. The CDR3 runs to 11 residues. The CDR3, as DNA: TGTGCCAGTTCTCGTGGGTATGAGCAGTTCTTC. Translated: CASSRGYEQFF.

The gene calls are TRBV4-1 and TRBJ2-5, with TRBD2 matching over 8 bases. This CDR3 is 17 amino acids long. V shed 4 bases and J 5 bases; nucleotides not matched to a gene: 15. Germline CDR1 MGHRA, CDR2 YSYEKL. The CDR3 loop reads CASSLDNGRGDRETQYF. CDR3 nucleotide sequence: TGCGCCAGCAGCCTTGACAATGGGCGGGGGGATAGGGAGACCCAGTACTTC.

This clone was seen a few times. The chain couples TRBV7-2 to TRBJ2-3, with 9 bases that match TRBD1. Per the germline V gene, CDR1 is SGHTA and CDR2 is FQGNSA. The ends lost 6 bases at V and 7 bases at J; junction bases unmatched: 17. This CDR3 region has 17 residues. CDR3 region: CASSSIAGTGNLHTQYF. DNA of the CDR3: TGTGCCAGCAGTTCGATCGCCGGGACAGGGAATCTGCATACGCAGTATTTT.

The V gene is TRBV5-1, the J gene TRBJ2-7, with 10 bases lining up with TRBD1. The length of the CDR3 is 16 residues. Germline CDR1 SGHRS, CDR2 YFSETQ. The junction had 8 bases not matched to a gene; V was cut back by 4 bases and J by 1 base. DNA for the CDR3: TGCGCCAGCAGCACGTCGCGGGACAGGGGTTCCTACGAGCAGTACTTC. Translated: CASSTSRDRGSYEQYF.

The gene calls are TRBV10-1 and TRBJ1-6; D ambiguous. Per germline, CDR1 WNHNN and CDR2 SYGVQD (reference sequence). This CDR3 contains 14 residues. V dropped 4 bases and J dropped 4 bases, with 8 bases sitting between them. The CDR3 DNA sequence: TGCGCCAGCAGTGCGACCGGTTATAATTCACCCCTCCACTTT. Translated, it gives CASSATGYNSPLHF.

V and J are TRBV3-1 (or the pseudogene TRBV3-2) and TRBJ1-5, with TRBD1 as a possible D gene (5 bases). This CDR3 spans 19 amino acids. Germline assignment: CDR1 LGHDT and CDR2 YNNKEL (reference sequence). V was shortened by 4 bases and J by 2 bases, with 24 bases between the two germline ends. CDR3 in amino acids: CASSLRGGTQGDCNQPQHF. The CDR3 nucleotides are TGTGCCAGCAGCCTGAGGGGCGGGACTCAGGGAGACTGCAATCAGCCCCAGCATTTT.

The chain recombines TRBV5-4 with TRBJ2-1; no firm D call. There are 15 residues in the CDR3. Trimming removed 2 bases from V and 6 bases from J, with 15 bases in between. Germline V gives CDR1 SGHNT, CDR2 YYREEE (reference sequence). CDR3 sequence (DNA): TGTGCCAGCAGCTTTCCACTTGAACGGGTCAATGAGCAGTTCTTC. Translation: CASSFPLERVNEQFF.

This chain uses TRBV7-3 with TRBJ1-3; D unresolved. The CDR3 length is 16 residues. CDR1 SGHTA and CDR2 FQGTGA come from the germline V gene. V lost 5 bases and J lost 1, with 15 bases in between. The CDR3 protein is CASSPSRLSSGNTIYF. CDR3 DNA sequence: TGTGCCAGCAGCCCGAGTAGACTCTCTTCTGGAAACACCATATATTTT.

This chain links TRBV28 with TRBJ2-3; D is undetermined. Germline CDR1 and CDR2: MDHEN and SYDVKM. Trimming shortened V by 2 bases and J by 2 bases, and 8 bases separated the two germline ends. The CDR3 length is 14 residues. CDR3 protein: CASSLMADTDTQYF. As DNA, the CDR3 is TGTGCCAGCAGTTTAATGGCGGACACAGATACGCAGTATTTT.

This rearrangement joins TRBV24-1 to TRBJ2-2; 8 nucleotides align to TRBD1. Germline values: CDR1 KGHDR, CDR2 SFDVKD. Trimming took 9 bases from V and 7 from J; bases not matched to a gene: 3. The CDR3 loop spans 12 amino acids. This CDR3 is CATGTGDGELFF. CDR3 DNA sequence: TGTGCCACCGGGACAGGCGACGGGGAGCTGTTTTTT.

The genes are TRBV7-3 and TRBJ2-2; D not resolved. CDR1 and CDR2 from the germline V gene are SGHTA and FQGTGA. The V end was cut by 6 bases, the J end by 4 bases, with 9 bases between. The CDR3 covers 13 residues. CDR3 nucleotides: TGTGCCAGCAGAGATCAGATCACCGGGGAGCTGTTTTTT. Residues: CASRDQITGELFF.

This sequence joins TRBV9 and TRBJ2-2; D not resolved. From germline, CDR1 is SGDLS and CDR2 YYNGEE. This CDR3 is built from 13 residues. The V end lost 4 bases, the J end lost 1 base, and 5 bases lay between the germline ends. For the CDR3, the DNA is TGTGCCAGCAGCTTCTTGAACACCGGGGAGCTGTTTTTT. The encoded protein is CASSFLNTGELFF.

The V and J genes are TRBV6-5 and TRBJ2-7; 14 bases are shared with TRBD2. V lost 4 bases, J lost 7 bases, and 3 bases stayed unmatched. CDR1 MNHEY and CDR2 SVGAGI come from the germline V gene. There are 14 residues in the CDR3. CDR3 protein: CASSSGLAGVEQYF. The CDR3 nucleotides read TGTGCCAGCAGTTCGGGACTAGCGGGAGTTGAGCAGTACTTC.

The genes are TRBV28 and TRBJ2-4; 7 nucleotides align to TRBD2. Germline trimming cut 5 bases from V and 1 base from J; bases unmatched to any gene: 5. CDR3 length: 15 amino acids. The V gene's germline CDR1 is MDHEN and CDR2 SYDVKM. This chain's CDR3 is CASSPGGRAKNIQYF. The DNA of the CDR3 is TGTGCCAGCAGTCCGGGAGGAAGGGCCAAAAACATTCAGTACTTC.

The chain couples TRBV28 to TRBJ1-5; D is possibly TRBD1 (5 bases). The germline CDR1 and CDR2 sequences are MDHEN and SYDVKM. The germline V and J ends were trimmed by 2 bases and 7 bases, with 15 bases remaining between them. This CDR3 comprises 15 residues. As DNA, the CDR3 is TGTGCCAGCAGTTTAGTGGGGGTTGGGTACCAGCCCCAGCATTTT. It encodes CASSLVGVGYQPQHF.

The CDR3 loop reads CASSQTGQGIDEQYF. The CDR3 nucleotides read TGTGCCAGCAGCCAAACCGGACAGGGGATCGACGAGCAGTACTTC. V is TRBV3-1 (or the pseudogene TRBV3-2) and J is TRBJ2-7; 9 nucleotides line up with TRBD1. Trimming removed 2 bases from V and 5 bases from J; junction bases left unmatched: 7. This CDR3 has 15 amino acids. Germline CDR1 is LGHDT and CDR2 is YNNKEL (reference sequence).

The chain employs TRBV7-2 and TRBJ2-7, with 12 nucleotides matching TRBD1. The CDR3 sequence is 16 residues long. Germline V CDR1 and CDR2: SGHTA, FQGNSA. V trimming: 1 base; J trimming: 6 bases; junction bases outside the gene matches: 7. The CDR3 DNA reads TGTGCCAGCAGCTTAGTCGGGACAGGGGGCCAGAGCGAGCAGTACTTC. Translation: CASSLVGTGGQSEQYF.

The chain carries TRBV27 and TRBJ2-3, with 8 bases fitting TRBD1. Germline trimming cut 5 bases from V and 0 bases from J; bases unmatched to any gene: 4. The CDR3 is made up of 15 amino acids. From germline, CDR1 is MNHEY and CDR2 SMNVEV (reference sequence). CDR3 sequence reads: CASSPTGGSTDTQYF. Here the CDR3 DNA reads TGTGCCAGCAGTCCCACAGGGGGGAGCACAGATACGCAGTATTTT.

The V call is TRBV5-1, the J call TRBJ2-7; possibly TRBD1 for D (6 bases). CDR1 and CDR2 (germline): SGHRS, YFSETQ. The CDR3 is 13 amino acids. Trimming removed 3 bases from V and 5 bases from J, with 12 bases in between. The CDR3 is CASSSRSGDEQYF. CDR3 nucleotides: TGCGCCAGCAGCTCCCGATCAGGGGACGAGCAGTACTTC.

The chain recombines TRBV18 with TRBJ1-5; D is unresolved. The length of the CDR3 is 15 residues. V shed 6 bases and J shed 3 bases, with 15 bases lying between them. Germline-derived CDR1 and CDR2 are KGHSH and LQKENI. The CDR3 loop is CASSLGEGSNQPQHF. CDR3 nucleotides: TGTGCCAGCTCGCTCGGGGAGGGATCCAATCAGCCCCAGCATTTT.